This note documents a single T cell receptor beta chain sequence. Deletions cut 3 bases from V and 9 bases from J, with 3 bases between. The length of the CDR3 is 11 residues. Per the germline V gene, CDR1 is SNHLY and CDR2 is FYNNEI. This sample is drawn from a study of blood T cell repertoires in COVID-19. Overall study context: The United States, Italy and Spain were the sources of the acute and convalescent COVID-19 samples. Nucleic acid was either cDNA or gDNA, and it came from T cells, B-cell-depleted T cells, or PBMCs.

In the authors' methods: Nucleated cell counts were estimated from reference gene primer amplification. Data came from immunoSEQ multiplex PCR; TCRdb stores just in-frame clones and leaves some out. Clone size and V and J calls were adopted from that table, with D and trimming inferred from the DNA. This sample yields 200,000 to 250,000 clones, of which around 90% are seen a single time; approximately 1.2% belongs to the top ten. The sequenced sample consisted of peripheral blood. The origin of this receptor is a young man with acute or convalescent COVID-19. The chain recombines TRBV2 with TRBJ1-6; D is uncertain. In nucleotides, the CDR3 is TGTGCCAGCAGTGACGTTTCACCCCTCCACTTT. Translated: CASSDVSPLHF.